This is a list of T cell receptor beta chains from one sample in a study of T cell changes during pregnancy in multiple sclerosis. TCRdb's table, derived via immunoSEQ multiplex PCR, lists solely in-frame clones and lacks some. The profile shows 80,000 to 95,000 clones, about 93% of them singletons. Sequences were derived from peripheral blood, sampled in the third trimester of pregnancy. The receptors shown here come from a female donor in good health, enrolled as a control in a pregnancy study. Each CDR3 is given with its conserved first and last residue. Fields, in order: D gene, J gene, clone size, V gene, CDR3 protein, CDR3 DNA. D genes are given only for firm matches. Rows may omit the clone size; those that give it use once, few, many or a size class.

>TRBD2|TRBJ2-1|.|TRBV9
CASSVVGGLAGGWDEQFF
TGTGCCAGCAGCGTAGTAGGGGGGCTAGCGGGAGGGTGGGATGAGCAGTTCTTC
>TRBD2|TRBJ2-1|.|TRBV5-1
CASSRLGTSGGDNEQFF
TGCGCCAGCAGCAGGCTCGGGACTAGCGGGGGGGACAATGAGCAGTTCTTC
>TRBD2|TRBJ2-2|.|TRBV30
CAWSKISGRCGGELFF
TGTGCCTGGAGTAAGATAAGCGGGAGGTGCGGCGGGGAGCTGTTTTTT
>TRBD1|TRBJ2-3|once|TRBV27
CASSLRGLADTQYF
TGTGCCAGCAGTCTCAGGGGGCTGGCAGATACGCAGTATTTT
>.|TRBJ2-7|.|TRBV6-1
CASSETGAYYEQYF
TGTGCCAGCAGTGAAACCGGAGCCTACTACGAGCAGTACTTC
>TRBD2|TRBJ2-2|.|TRBV5-4
CASSLGLAGVNGELFF
TGTGCCAGCAGCTTGGGGCTAGCGGGAGTTAACGGGGAGCTGTTTTTT
>.|TRBJ1-2|.|TRBV28
CASSFPTGGDYGYTF
TGTGCCAGCAGTTTCCCGACAGGTGGGGACTATGGCTACACCTTC
>.|TRBJ2-3|.|TRBV15
CATSSGDSAGTDTQYF
TGTGCCACCAGCTCGGGGGACTCCGCGGGCACAGATACGCAGTATTTT
>.|TRBJ2-7|.|TRBV6-5
CASRQVYEQYF
TGTGCCAGCAGGCAGGTCTACGAGCAGTACTTC
>TRBD1|TRBJ2-7|.|TRBV4-1
CASSLRDRSYEQYF
TGCGCCAGCAGCCTCCGGGACAGGTCCTACGAGCAGTACTTC
>.|TRBJ1-1|.|TRBV29-1
CSVEGSRAGTEAFF
TGCAGCGTTGAGGGATCTCGGGCAGGGACTGAAGCTTTCTTT
>.|TRBJ2-7|.|TRBV5-1
CASSETEVYEQYF
TGCGCCAGCAGCGAAACGGAGGTCTACGAGCAGTACTTC
>.|TRBJ2-1|.|TRBV9
CASSVGGGSHNEQFF
TGTGCCAGCAGCGTCGGTGGGGGGTCCCACAATGAGCAGTTCTTC
>.|TRBJ1-5|once|TRBV6-6
CASRQVISNQPQHF
TGTGCCAGTCGACAGGTTATAAGCAATCAGCCCCAGCATTTT
>.|TRBJ2-1|.|TRBV19
CASSRGQGQYNEQFF
TGTGCCAGTAGTAGGGGCCAGGGGCAGTACAATGAGCAGTTCTTC
>.|TRBJ1-1|.|TRBV6-1
CATRVGGAFF
TGTGCCACCCGTGTGGGGGGAGCTTTCTTT
>TRBD1|TRBJ2-1|.|TRBV29-1
CSVRQGAYNEQFF
TGCAGCGTTCGACAGGGGGCGTACAATGAGCAGTTCTTC
>TRBD1|TRBJ1-2|.|TRBV6-5
CASSYRDRGYGYTF
TGTGCCAGCAGTTACCGGGACAGGGGCTATGGCTACACCTTC
>.|TRBJ2-5|.|TRBV5-1
CASSPPGGKETQYF
TGCGCCAGCAGCCCCCCCGGAGGAAAGGAGACCCAGTACTTC
>.|TRBJ1-1|.|TRBV9
CASSVVGHSRNTEAFF
TGTGCCAGCAGCGTAGTTGGGCACAGCAGGAACACTGAAGCTTTCTTT
>TRBD1|TRBJ1-1|once|TRBV13
CASSLGLQGALTEAFF
TGTGCCAGCAGCTTAGGCCTACAGGGGGCGCTCACTGAAGCTTTCTTT
>.|TRBJ2-2|many|TRBV6-4
CASSTSSTGELFF
TGTGCCAGCAGTACTTCTAGCACCGGGGAGCTGTTTTTT
>TRBD1|TRBJ2-7|.|TRBV18
CASSPPGQGRYEQYF
TGTGCCAGCTCACCACCGGGACAGGGACGCTACGAGCAGTACTTC
>TRBD1|TRBJ1-4|.|TRBV5-6
CASSPGTVLPANEKLFF
TGTGCCAGCAGCCCCGGGACAGTCCTGCCGGCTAATGAAAAACTGTTTTTT
>TRBD1|TRBJ1-5|.|TRBV25-1
CASRGGTGTSNQPQHF
TGTGCCAGCAGGGGGGGGACAGGGACAAGCAATCAGCCCCAGCATTTT
>TRBD1|TRBJ2-7|.|TRBV6-1
CASSEGTGGEQYF
TGTGCCAGCAGTGAAGGGACAGGGGGCGAGCAGTACTTC
>TRBD2|TRBJ2-5|.|TRBV14
CASSLREGIQETQYF
TGTGCCAGCAGCCTAAGGGAGGGGATCCAAGAGACCCAGTACTTC
>.|TRBJ1-5|.|TRBV4-1
CASSQGTGQPQHF
TGCGCCAGCAGCCAAGGTACGGGTCAGCCCCAGCATTTT
>TRBD2|TRBJ2-7|.|TRBV19
CASSIDRTSGSSYEQYF
TGTGCCAGTAGTATCGATAGGACTAGCGGGAGCTCCTACGAGCAGTACTTC
>.|TRBJ2-7|.|TRBV4-1
CASSLSRAGAGEQYF
TGCGCCAGCAGCCTAAGCCGGGCAGGGGCCGGGGAGCAGTACTTC
>.|TRBJ2-1|.|TRBV5-1
CASFGQPNEQFF
TGCGCCAGCTTTGGACAGCCCAATGAGCAGTTCTTC
>.|TRBJ2-1|.|TRBV5-6
CASSLAQVGNEQFF
TGTGCCAGCAGCTTGGCCCAGGTAGGCAATGAGCAGTTCTTC